This entry is about one T cell receptor (beta chain). Germline V gene lookup returns CDR1 MGHRA and CDR2 YSYEKL. The CDR3 loop spans 13 amino acids. V was trimmed by 0 bases and J by 11 bases, leaving 11 bases between them. The PCR employed 60 Vbeta primers together with 13 Jbeta primers. The table came from immunoSEQ multiplex PCR; TCRdb's copy has only in-frame clones and leaves some out. The sample features about 170,000 clones, with about 0.8% in its top ten. This specimen belongs to a study of cytomegalovirus exposure and HLA in healthy donors. Every donor was a healthy person donating bone marrow.

The rearrangement links TRBV4-1 to TRBJ1-5, with D uncertain. The sequence came from a woman under 30 in good health and CMV-seropositive. The material sequenced was PBMCs. The CDR3 sequence is CASSQDRQTAQHF. For the CDR3, the DNA is TGCGCCAGCAGCCAAGATAGGCAGACTGCCCAGCATTTT.